This T cell receptor beta chain was captured in a study of T cell changes during pregnancy in multiple sclerosis. This clone has only one observation. At one end the junction does not follow the germline gene, possibly because of a read error. The sample contains more than one DNA sequence encoding this CDR3. Assay used: immunoSEQ multiplex PCR; TCRdb lists only in-frame clones, some missing. The sample carries 45,000 to 65,000 clones, about 90% recorded once. Germline V gene lookup returns CDR1 SGDLS and CDR2 YYNGEE. The CDR3 runs 13 residues. The sequences come from CD4+ T cells from peripheral blood mononuclear cells, collected after pregnancy. This chain connects TRBV9 to TRBJ2-3; D remains ambiguous. The receptor comes from a female donor with multiple sclerosis, enrolled in a pregnancy study. The CDR3 region is CASSVVTGDTQYF. Here the CDR3 DNA reads TGCGCCAGCAGCGTAGTGACGGGAGATACGCAGTATTTT.